Below are 11 T cell receptor beta chains sequenced from a single sample in a study of blood T cell repertoires in COVID-19. Profiled with immunoSEQ multiplex PCR; TCRdb holds only in-frame clones, not every one. The sample records about 100,000 clones, about 77% being singletons. The sample taken for sequencing was peripheral blood. Every receptor here comes from a woman aged 70-85 years with acute or convalescent COVID-19.

V and J are TRBV5-1 and TRBJ1-4, with D hard to call. There are 12 residues in the CDR3. Germline CDR1 reads SGHRS; CDR2 reads YFSETQ. Trimming removed 4 bases from V and 2 bases from J, with 3 bases in between. The CDR3 DNA sequence: TGCGCCAGCAGCCGGACTAATGAAAAACTGTTTTTT. This sequence encodes CASSRTNEKLFF.

The chain is built from TRBV6-2 or TRBV6-3 and TRBJ2-7, with D possibly matching TRBD1 (7 bases). This CDR3 contains 15 residues. Germline CDR1 reads MNHEY; CDR2 reads SVGEGT. This chain's CDR3 is CATSSRAGGRYEQYV. Here the CDR3 DNA reads TGTGCCACCAGTTCCCGGGCAGGGGGGAGATACGAGCAGTACGTC.

The chain combines TRBV28 with TRBJ2-3, with a tentative D call TRBD1 (5 bases). CDR1 and CDR2 from the germline V gene are MDHEN and SYDVKM. V lost 7 bases and J 9 bases, leaving 11 bases between the germline ends. This CDR3 contains 11 residues. CDR3 amino acids: CASILGLTQYF. The DNA of the CDR3 is TGTGCCAGCATCTTGGGGCTCACGCAGTATTTT.

This CDR3 reads CASSPTLGGETQYF. In DNA, the CDR3 is TGTGCCAGCAGCCCAACGCTGGGGGGAGAGACCCAGTACTTC. The chain employs TRBV5-4 and TRBJ2-5; possible D gene TRBD2, 6 bases. V gave up 4 bases and J gave up 4 bases, with 14 bases separating them. The CDR3 sequence is 14 residues long. Looked up from germline, CDR1 is SGHNT and CDR2 is YYREEE (reference sequence).

The rearrangement links TRBV30 to TRBJ2-7; D is uncertain. The CDR3 length is 11 residues. V dropped 0 bases and J dropped 7 bases, with 7 bases sitting between them. Germline lookup yields CDR1 GTSNPN and CDR2 SVGIG (reference sequence). The CDR3 sequence is CAWSVGFEQYF. CDR3 nucleotide sequence: TGTGCCTGGAGTGTCGGTTTTGAGCAGTACTTC.

This clone was counted once. The chain carries TRBV30 and TRBJ1-1; 7 bases agree with TRBD1. J gave up 11 bases and V 5 bases, and 5 bases lay outside the gene matches. CDR3 length: 10 amino acids. Germline loops: CDR1 GTSNPN, CDR2 SVGIG (reference sequence). The CDR3 loop reads CAWGGTAAFF. CDR3 in DNA: TGTGCCTGGGGTGGGACAGCGGCTTTCTTT.

The chain couples TRBV11-3 to TRBJ2-1; tentatively, D is TRBD2 (5 bases). The CDR3 covers 11 residues. Germline CDR1 and CDR2: SGHNT and YENEEA. Trimming shortened V by 6 bases and J by 9 bases, and 9 bases separated the two germline ends. The CDR3 loop is CASSDGGEQFF. The CDR3 coding sequence is TGTGCCAGCAGTGACGGAGGTGAGCAGTTCTTC.

This clone was counted between two and nine times. The V gene is TRBV6-5, the J gene TRBJ1-2; D is undetermined. Trimming took off 9 bases at V and 4 bases at J, with 12 bases between the two ends. The CDR3 covers 12 residues. The germline V gene has CDR1 MNHEY and CDR2 SVGAGI. In DNA, the CDR3 is TGTGCCAGGCGGGAGGATACCTATGGCTACACCTTC. This sequence encodes CARREDTYGYTF.

Here the CDR3 DNA reads TGTGCCAGCAGTTTCTCGGTAGGAGGGTGGGATACGCAGTATTTT. This sequence encodes CASSFSVGGWDTQYF. The chain carries TRBV28 and TRBJ2-3; tentative D call: TRBD2 (6 bases). The CDR3 length is 15 residues. The germline gives CDR1 MDHEN, CDR2 SYDVKM. With 3 bases removed from V and 6 bases from J, the gap between germline ends came to 16 bases.

This chain uses TRBV7-2 with TRBJ1-1, with 7 bases that match TRBD1. The CDR3 is 15 amino acids. Unmatched junction bases numbered 9, after V lost 6 bases and J lost 2 bases. Germline V gives CDR1 SGHTA, CDR2 FQGNSA. CDR3: CASSSWTGTNTEAFF. In DNA, the CDR3 is TGTGCCAGCAGTTCTTGGACAGGTACCAACACTGAAGCTTTCTTT.

This clone was observed a few times. The V gene is TRBV5-5, the J gene TRBJ1-1, with D uncertain. The germline V and J ends were trimmed by 2 bases and 1 base, with 9 bases remaining between them. Germline V gene sequence: CDR1 SGHKS, CDR2 YYEKEE (reference sequence). The CDR3 has 14 amino acids. This CDR3 is CASSFSQENTEAFF. In nucleotides, the CDR3 is TGTGCCAGCAGCTTTAGTCAGGAGAACACTGAAGCTTTCTTT. Based on the CDR3 plus reference TRBV5-5 and TRBJ1-1, the full variable domain is DAGVTQSPTHLIKTRGQQVTLRCSPISGHKSVSWYQQVLGQGPQFIFQYYEKEERGRGNFPDRFSARQFPNYSSELNVNALLLGDSALYLCASSFSQENTEAFFGQGTRLTVV.